Below, 11 T cell receptor beta chains from the same sample are listed, as sequenced in a study of shared clonotypes between healthy human individuals. The method was immunoSEQ multiplex PCR; TCRdb's version includes in-frame clones alone and lacks a portion of them. The data show around 700,000 clones, about two thirds seen once. Sequenced material: memory CD4+ T cells sorted from blood. Regarding subset: CD45RA-negative fraction. These TCRs come from a woman in her thirties in good health.

The rearrangement uses TRBV2 and TRBJ2-7; 7 bases map to TRBD2. This CDR3 contains 13 residues. Per germline, CDR1 SNHLY and CDR2 FYNNEI. V trimming: 11 bases; J trimming: 0 bases; junction bases outside the gene matches: 7. The CDR3 DNA is TGTGCCGGAGCGGGAAGAAGCTCCTACGAGCAGTACTTC. Encoded protein: CAGAGRSSYEQYF.

The rearrangement links TRBV27 to TRBJ2-1, with 9 bases lining up with TRBD1. The V gene's germline CDR1 is MNHEY and CDR2 SMNVEV (reference sequence). The CDR3 has 14 amino acids. The J segment lost 9 bases and the V segment lost 5 bases, leaving 8 bases of the junction unmatched. The CDR3 reads CASSLRQGVSEQFF. Here the CDR3 DNA reads TGTGCCAGCAGTCTCCGACAGGGGGTGAGTGAGCAGTTCTTC.

J is TRBJ2-1 and V is TRBV13; D is unresolved. The V gene lost 6 bases and the J gene lost 5 bases, with 17 bases spanning the gap. There are 15 residues in the CDR3. CDR1 and CDR2 from the germline V gene are PRHDT and FYEKMQ (reference sequence). The CDR3 region is CASSPGSHWDNEQFF. CDR3 coding DNA: TGTGCCAGCAGTCCCGGGTCGCATTGGGACAATGAGCAGTTCTTC.

V usage is TRBV9 and J usage is TRBJ2-2; a weak D match, TRBD1 (5 bases). Germline V CDR1 and CDR2: SGDLS, YYNGEE. The CDR3 has 15 amino acids. Trimming shortened V by 3 bases and J by 7 bases, and 16 bases separated the two germline ends. The CDR3 loop is CASSARQTPSGELFF. DNA for the CDR3: TGTGCCAGCAGCGCCCGACAGACCCCAAGCGGGGAGCTGTTTTTT.

The chain links TRBV30 to TRBJ1-4; D not resolved. The germline gives CDR1 GTSNPN, CDR2 SVGIG (reference sequence). V dropped 2 bases and J dropped 5 bases, with 12 bases sitting between them. The CDR3 extends over 14 amino acids. The CDR3 DNA follows: TGTGCCTGGAGTAAAGGAGGTTCCAATGAAAAACTGTTTTTT. This sequence encodes CAWSKGGSNEKLFF. Using reference TRBV30 and TRBJ1-4 for the parts outside the CDR3, the full variable domain is SQTIHQWPATLVQPVGSPLSLECTVEGTSNPNLYWYRQAAGRGLQLLFYSVGIGQISSEVPQNLSASRPQDRQFILSSKKLLLSDSGFYLCAWSKGGSNEKLFFGSGTQLSVL.

This chain joins TRBV7-3 and TRBJ2-1, with D perhaps TRBD1 (6 bases). The CDR3 runs to 18 residues. Trimming removed 2 bases at V and 1 base at J, with 18 bases between. Germline CDR1 is SGHTA and CDR2 is FQGTGA. CDR3 amino acids: CASSLEAGGASSYNEQFF. The CDR3 bases are TGTGCCAGCAGCTTAGAGGCTGGGGGCGCATCATCCTACAATGAGCAGTTCTTC.

This chain joins TRBV2 and TRBJ2-7, with D possibly being TRBD2 (5 bases). Germline CDR1 is SNHLY and CDR2 is FYNNEI. There are 15 residues in the CDR3. Trimming left V 3 bases short and J 10 bases short, with 22 bases between. Here the CDR3 reads CASSDLGVEVGPQYF. The CDR3 region has the DNA TGTGCCAGCAGTGACCTCGGGGTGGAGGTGGGTCCTCAGTACTTC. The variable domain in full, with the rest retrieved from reference TRBV2 and TRBJ2-7, is EPEVTQTPSHQVTQMGQEVILRCVPISNHLYFYWYRQILGQKVEFLVSFYNNEISEKSEIFDDQFSVERPDGSNFTLKIRSTKLEDSAMYFCASSDLGVEVGPQYFGPGTRLTVT.

The genes are TRBV5-4 and TRBJ2-7, with D unclear. The CDR3 is 13 amino acids. Trimming stripped 2 bases from V and 4 bases from J, with 10 bases between. From germline, CDR1 is SGHNT and CDR2 YYREEE (reference sequence). The CDR3 loop reads CASSLPGHYEQYF. The CDR3, as DNA: TGTGCCAGCAGCTTACCGGGCCATTACGAGCAGTACTTC. The full variable domain, its missing parts supplied by reference TRBV5-4 and TRBJ2-7, is ETGVTQSPTHLIKTRGQQVTLRCSSQSGHNTVSWYQQALGQGPQFIFQYYREEENGRGNFPPRFSGLQFPNYSSELNVNALELDDSALYLCASSLPGHYEQYFGPGTRLTVT.

This clone was recorded a few times. The same CDR3 can be traced to other DNA sequences in this sample. The rearrangement joins TRBV5-1 to TRBJ2-1; perhaps TRBD2 as D (5 bases). The CDR3 is made up of 15 amino acids. V lost 0 bases and J 0 bases, leaving 7 bases between the germline ends. Germline loops: CDR1 SGHRS, CDR2 YFSETQ. CDR3 in DNA: TGCGCCAGCAGCTTGGATCTAGCCTCCTACAATGAGCAGTTCTTC. Encoded protein: CASSLDLASYNEQFF.

In the case of this clone: This same CDR3 is encoded by further DNA sequences in the sample. The V gene is TRBV5-1, the J gene TRBJ1-5; unclear D gene. V was shortened by 0 bases and J by 0 bases, with 7 bases between the two germline ends. CDR1 and CDR2 from the germline V gene are SGHRS and YFSETQ. The CDR3 runs 15 residues. CDR3 residues: CASSLAGYSNQPQHF. CDR3 DNA sequence: TGCGCCAGCAGCTTGGCCGGGTATAGCAATCAGCCCCAGCATTTT.

On this clone: This specimen includes other DNA sequences encoding the same CDR3. J is TRBJ2-7 and V is TRBV27; D is tentatively TRBD1 or TRBD2 (5 bases each). The V gene's germline CDR1 is MNHEY and CDR2 SMNVEV (reference sequence). The CDR3 has 14 residues. Trimming removed 2 bases at V and 2 bases at J, with 10 bases between. The CDR3 protein is CASSLASGPYEQYF. Written as DNA, the CDR3 is TGTGCCAGCAGTTTAGCCTCGGGACCCTACGAGCAGTACTTC.